This T cell receptor (beta chain) was captured by sequencing in a study of TIL therapy for anti-PD-1-resistant metastatic lung cancer. This was the immunoSEQ v3 assay. The method was immunoSEQ multiplex PCR; TCRdb's version includes in-frame clones alone and lacks a portion of them. In the table there are tens of thousands of clones, 55% to 75% of which are singletons. Specified time point: pre-treatment sample, taken before nivolumab and TIL therapy. Pleural nodules or supraclavicular lymph nodes made up most of the excised metastases sampled. Trimming left V 0 bases short and J 0 bases short, with 10 bases between. This CDR3 comprises 16 residues. The germline CDR1 and CDR2 sequences are SGHRS and YFSETQ.

Sequencing used tumor tissue, obtained at baseline. The clonotype comes from a person aged 25 to 80 with non-small cell lung cancer. The rearrangement links TRBV5-1 to TRBJ1-3; D unresolved. The CDR3 bases are TGCGCCAGCAGCTTGGGTACCCAGACCTCTGGAAACACCATATATTTT. It translates to CASSLGTQTSGNTIYF.